This TCR beta chain was captured in a study of siplizumab effects on memory and regulatory T cells. Study results and limitations: In unstimulated cells, naive T cells appeared more diverse than memory T cells and seemed major alloresponse contributors. Left unconfirmed was the suppressive function of proliferating Tregs from siplizumab cultures. The average Treg-derived proportion among mappable alloreactive CD4+ clones was 65% to 70% with siplizumab versus around 26% in controls.

Assays captured about 10^5 TCR templates per sample. Sequencing was performed with immunoSEQ multiplex PCR; in TCRdb, only in-frame clones are kept and a portion is missing. Of tens of thousands of clones in the sample, around 80% were seen once. The CDR3 runs 15 residues. Trimming took 5 bases from V and 0 from J, leaving 13 bases between them. Germline-derived CDR1 and CDR2 are LNHDA and SQIVND (reference sequence). On this clone: Its antigen is unidentified.

The clonotype was recovered from a human donor in good health. What was sequenced was memory CD4+ T cells sorted from blood. J is TRBJ1-1 and V is TRBV19, with a possible D match to TRBD1 (6 bases). This chain's CDR3 is CASSLQGGLNTEAFF. In DNA, the CDR3 is TGTGCCAGTAGTTTACAGGGTGGGTTGAACACTGAAGCTTTCTTT. Variable domain in full (rest from reference TRBV19 and TRBJ1-1): DGGITQSPKYLFRKEGQNVTLSCEQNLNHDAMYWYRQDPGQGLRLIYYSQIVNDFQKGDIAEGYSVSREKKESFPLTVTSAQKNPTAFYLCASSLQGGLNTEAFFGQGTRLTVV.